This T cell receptor beta chain was observed in a study of T cell changes during pregnancy in multiple sclerosis. Clones were read by immunoSEQ multiplex PCR, and TCRdb kept only the in-frame ones, dropping some. The sample holds tens of thousands of clones; around 90% are singletons and the top ten take 2.1%. The starting material was peripheral blood, obtained in the second trimester of pregnancy. This TCR derives from a female donor in good health, enrolled as a control in a pregnancy study.

CDR3 coding DNA: TGTGCCAGCAGGAAGACAGGGTCTAACACCGGGGAGCTGTTTTTT. Residues: CASRKTGSNTGELFF. The chain recombines TRBV11-1 with TRBJ2-2, with 7 bases aligning to TRBD1. V was pared by 6 bases and J by 2 bases, with 6 bases of the junction left unmatched. The germline V gene encodes CDR1 SGHAT and CDR2 FQDESV (reference sequence). CDR3 length equals 15 residues.